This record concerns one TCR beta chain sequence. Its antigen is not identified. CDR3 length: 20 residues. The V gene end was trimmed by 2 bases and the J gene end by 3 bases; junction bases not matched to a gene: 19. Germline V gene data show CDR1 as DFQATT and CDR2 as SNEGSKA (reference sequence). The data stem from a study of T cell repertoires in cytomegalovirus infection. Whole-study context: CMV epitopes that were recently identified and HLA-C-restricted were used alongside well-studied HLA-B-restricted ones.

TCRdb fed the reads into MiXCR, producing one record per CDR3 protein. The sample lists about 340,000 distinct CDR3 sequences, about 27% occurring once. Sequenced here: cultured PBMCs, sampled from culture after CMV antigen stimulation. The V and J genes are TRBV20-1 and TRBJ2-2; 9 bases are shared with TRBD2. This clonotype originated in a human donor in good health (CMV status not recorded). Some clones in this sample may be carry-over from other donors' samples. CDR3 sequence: CSARSRTIAGVRFHTGELFF. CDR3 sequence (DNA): TGCAGTGCTAGATCTCGCACAATAGCGGGAGTACGTTTCCACACCGGGGAGCTGTTTTTT.